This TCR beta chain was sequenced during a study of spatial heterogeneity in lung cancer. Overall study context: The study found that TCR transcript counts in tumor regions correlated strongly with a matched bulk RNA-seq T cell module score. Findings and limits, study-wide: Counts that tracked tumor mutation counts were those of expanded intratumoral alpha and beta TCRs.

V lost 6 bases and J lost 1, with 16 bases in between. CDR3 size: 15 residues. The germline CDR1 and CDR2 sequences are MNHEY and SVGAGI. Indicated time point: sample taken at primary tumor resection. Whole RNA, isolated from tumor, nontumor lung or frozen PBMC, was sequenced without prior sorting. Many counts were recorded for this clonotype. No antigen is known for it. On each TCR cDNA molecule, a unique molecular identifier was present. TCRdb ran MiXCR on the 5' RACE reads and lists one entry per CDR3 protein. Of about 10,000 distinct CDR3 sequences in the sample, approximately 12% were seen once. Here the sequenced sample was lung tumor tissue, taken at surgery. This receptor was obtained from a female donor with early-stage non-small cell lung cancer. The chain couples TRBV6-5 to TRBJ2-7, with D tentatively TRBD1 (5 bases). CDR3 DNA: TGTGCCAGCAGATTCGCAGCAGGGCGGTCCTACGAGCAGTACTTC. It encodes CASRFAAGRSYEQYF.